Sequencing of this T cell receptor (beta chain) was carried out in a study of cytomegalovirus exposure and HLA in healthy donors. General study results and limits: In a later analysis, HLA-associated beta chains showed higher expansion and lower generation probabilities than comparable chains.

Germline lookup yields CDR1 GTSNPN and CDR2 SVGIG (reference sequence). V lost 3 bases, J lost 2 bases, and 7 bases lay in between. The CDR3 has 12 residues. A word on this clone: Its antigen is unknown.

Amplification used 60 Vbeta primers and 13 Jbeta primers. The repertoire was sequenced with immunoSEQ multiplex PCR; TCRdb's copy has only in-frame clones and lacks some. Of around 140,000 clones in the sample, more than 75% were seen once. The TCR comes from a woman younger than 45 in good health and CMV-seronegative. Source material: PBMCs. The chain recombines TRBV30 with TRBJ2-5, with D perhaps TRBD2 (5 bases). The CDR3, as DNA: TGTGCCTGGAGGGACTTTCAAGAGACCCAGTACTTC. This gives the protein CAWRDFQETQYF.